What follows describes a single T cell receptor beta chain. Its cognate antigen is unknown. Generated by immunoSEQ multiplex PCR, the TCRdb table keeps only in-frame clones and is missing some. The sample carries some 500,000 clones, 85% to 90% recorded once. The data belong to a study of Ad26.COV2.S vaccination and SARS-CoV-2 variants. Across the whole study: Ad26.COV2.S shots went into the muscle once or twice, 56 days apart.

Germline CDR1 SGHNT, CDR2 YENEEA. V was clipped by 6 bases and J by 3 bases; unmatched bases: 6. The CDR3 contains 14 residues. Study-wide results and limits: Vaccinees displayed broader spike-specific TCR repertoires than placebo recipients.

Noted treatment: approximately 18 received Ad26.COV2.S at low or high dose, single or two shots; 5 received placebo; per-sample allocation not given. Specimen acquisition occurred on day 63 following the initial vaccine or placebo injection. An 18-55-year-old adult in Boston served as donor. The administered vaccine (an Ad26 vector) expressed Wuhan-strain SARS-CoV-2 spike. Specimen: peripheral blood, collected in a trial of Ad26.COV2.S vaccine versus placebo. This clonotype was obtained from a person aged 18-65 years who received the Ad26.COV2.S COVID-19 vaccine or a placebo. V and J are TRBV11-3 and TRBJ1-1, with 8 bases matching TRBD1. This CDR3 is CASRPGGRYTEAFF. Written as DNA, the CDR3 is TGTGCCAGCAGACCAGGGGGCAGGTACACTGAAGCTTTCTTT.